Presented here are 19 T cell receptor beta chains from one specimen sequenced in a study of cytomegalovirus exposure and HLA in healthy donors. Primers included in the PCR were 60 Vbeta and 13 Jbeta primers. TCRdb's copy holds only in-frame clones and misses some; the assay was immunoSEQ multiplex PCR. The data contain fewer than 250,000 clones, roughly 80% of them singletons. The sample consisted of PBMCs. These TCRs come from a middle-aged man in good health and CMV-seronegative.

The chain joins TRBV2 to TRBJ1-2; D call uncertain. Trimming pared 7 bases from V and 2 bases from J, leaving 17 bases between. The CDR3 has 15 residues. Germline CDR1 is SNHLY and CDR2 is FYNNEI. CDR3 region: CASNGEPAGNYGYTF. The CDR3, as DNA: TGTGCCAGCAATGGAGAGCCCGCGGGGAACTATGGCTACACCTTC.

Comment on this clone: Other DNA sequences from this sample encode an identical CDR3 as well. The chain is built from TRBV5-1 and TRBJ1-1; perhaps TRBD1 as D (5 bases). Looked up from germline, CDR1 is SGHRS and CDR2 is YFSETQ. V lost 4 bases and J lost 5, with 9 bases in between. The length of the CDR3 is 12 residues. The CDR3 protein is CASSIGGTEAFF. In nucleotides, the CDR3 is TGCGCCAGCAGCATCGGGGGTACTGAAGCTTTCTTT. The full variable domain, in which reference TRBV5-1 and TRBJ1-1 provide the parts outside the CDR3, is KAGVTQTPRYLIKTRGQQVTLSCSPISGHRSVSWYQQTPGQGLQFLFEYFSETQRNKGNFPGRFSGRQFSNSRSEMNVSTLELGDSALYLCASSIGGTEAFFGQGTRLTVV.

This sequence joins TRBV7-3 and TRBJ1-6, with no clear D. Between the trimmed V and J ends, which lost 1 base and 9 bases, there was a span of 13 bases. This CDR3 has 15 residues. Germline CDR1 SGHTA, CDR2 FQGTGA. CDR3 DNA: TGTGCCAGCAGCTTAATGGGAGAAGGACTTTCACCCCTCCACTTT. Protein sequence: CASSLMGEGLSPLHF. Supplemented by reference TRBV7-3 and TRBJ1-6, the full variable domain reads GAGVSQTPSNKVTEKGKYVELRCDPISGHTALYWYRQSLGQGPEFLIYFQGTGAADDSGLPNDRFFAVRPEGSVSTLKIQRTERGDSAVYLCASSLMGEGLSPLHFGNGTRLTVT.

This chain connects TRBV19 to TRBJ2-5; 7 bases fit TRBD2. CDR1 is LNHDA and CDR2 is SQIVND in the germline V gene (reference sequence). There are 14 residues in the CDR3. V dropped 10 bases and J dropped 4; count of bases not matched to a gene: 12. CDR3: CATRDVGRGETQYF. CDR3 nucleotide sequence: TGTGCCACCCGAGATGTGGGGAGGGGAGAGACCCAGTACTTC.

This sequence joins TRBV15 and TRBJ2-5, with TRBD1 matching over 8 bases. Per the germline V gene, CDR1 is LNHNV and CDR2 is YYDKDF (reference sequence). The CDR3 spans 15 residues. V trimming: 5 bases; J trimming: 2 bases; junction bases outside the gene matches: 7. The DNA of the CDR3 is TGTGCCACCAGCTTGACAGGGGCTTTACAAGAGACCCAGTACTTC. Translation: CATSLTGALQETQYF.

The V call is TRBV27, the J call TRBJ2-7; TRBD2 is a possible D gene (5 bases). V was trimmed by 2 bases and J by 5 bases, leaving 10 bases between them. The CDR3 is made up of 13 amino acids. Germline loops: CDR1 MNHEY, CDR2 SMNVEV (reference sequence). The CDR3 here is CASSLAGGDEQYF. The CDR3, as DNA: TGTGCCAGCAGTTTAGCCGGAGGCGACGAGCAGTACTTC.

The CDR3 sequence: CASKLTGTFYGETQYF. In nucleotides, the CDR3 is TGTGCCAGCAAGCTGACGGGGACTTTTTATGGGGAGACCCAGTACTTC. This chain connects TRBV2 to TRBJ2-5; tentative D call: TRBD2 (6 bases). Germline lookup yields CDR1 SNHLY and CDR2 FYNNEI. CDR3 size: 16 residues. The V and J ends lost 7 bases and 5 bases respectively, with 23 bases between them.

The chain uses TRBV9 and TRBJ2-5; possibly TRBD1 for D (6 bases). This CDR3 is 14 amino acids long. The germline V and J ends were trimmed by 0 bases and 3 bases, with 9 bases remaining between them. CDR1 is SGDLS and CDR2 is YYNGEE in the germline V gene. CDR3 DNA: TGTGCCAGCAGCGTAGCACAGGGAGAAGAGACCCAGTACTTC. Amino acids: CASSVAQGEETQYF. The whole variable domain, filled in from reference TRBV9 and TRBJ2-5, reads DSGVTQTPKHLITATGQRVTLRCSPRSGDLSVYWYQQSLDQGLQFLIQYYNGEERAKGNILERFSAQQFPDLHSELNLSSLELGDSALYFCASSVAQGEETQYFGPGTRLLVL.

Worth noting for this clone: This CDR3 is also generated by other DNA sequences in the sample. This rearrangement joins TRBV6-1 to TRBJ2-1; 9 bases are shared with TRBD1. With 4 bases clipped from V and 1 base from J, the junction kept 2 bases outside the gene matches. CDR3 size: 15 residues. In germline, CDR1 is MNHNS, CDR2 SASEGT. The DNA for the CDR3 is TGTGCCAGCAGTGGGGGACAGGGTTCCTACAATGAGCAGTTCTTC. It encodes CASSGGQGSYNEQFF.

In regard to this clone: At the DNA level, this CDR3 is encoded by other sequences in the same sample as well. This rearrangement joins TRBV5-4 to TRBJ1-1; no reliable D call. The V gene lost 0 bases and the J gene lost 5 bases, with 5 bases spanning the gap. The germline V gene has CDR1 SGHNT and CDR2 YYREEE (reference sequence). This CDR3 contains 12 residues. The CDR3, as DNA: TGTGCCAGCAGCTTGGGGCGGACTGAAGCTTTCTTT. This sequence encodes CASSLGRTEAFF.

This clone was observed a single time. V gene TRBV27 combines with J gene TRBJ2-5; 11 bases are shared with TRBD2. The V gene end was trimmed by 5 bases and the J gene end by 1 base; junction bases not matched to a gene: 12. Germline V lookup: CDR1 MNHEY, CDR2 SMNVEV (reference sequence). The CDR3 spans 18 residues. The CDR3 DNA is TGTGCCAGCAGTCGGGATAGCGGGAGGGCCATGAGCCAAGAGACCCAGTACTTC. This gives the protein CASSRDSGRAMSQETQYF.

This clone came up once. The chain links TRBV5-1 to TRBJ2-3; TRBD2 matches 10 bases. CDR1 and CDR2 (germline): SGHRS, YFSETQ. After removal of 4 bases from V and 4 bases from J, the junction contained 15 bases not matched to a gene. This CDR3 has 18 residues. In DNA, the CDR3 is TGCGCCAGCAGCACGGACGTCCTAGCGGGAGTCCCCCCAGATACGCAGTATTTT. This encodes CASSTDVLAGVPPDTQYF.

The chain employs TRBV18 and TRBJ2-7, with D unresolved. Trimming left V 2 bases short and J 7 bases short, with 18 bases between. The length of the CDR3 is 15 residues. Germline lookup yields CDR1 KGHSH and CDR2 LQKENI. The CDR3 sequence: CASSPAVESRREQYF. The CDR3, as DNA: TGTGCCAGCTCACCAGCGGTGGAGTCCCGTCGGGAGCAGTACTTC. The full variable domain, completed using reference TRBV18 and TRBJ2-7, is NAGVMQNPRHLVRRRGQEARLRCSPMKGHSHVYWYRQLPEEGLKFMVYLQKENIIDESGMPKERFSAEFPKEGPSILRIQQVVRGDSAAYFCASSPAVESRREQYFGPGTRLTVT.

The rearrangement joins TRBV29-1 to TRBJ2-1; D unresolved. Trimming took off 0 bases at V and 12 bases at J, with 18 bases between the two ends. Per germline, CDR1 SQVTM and CDR2 ANQGSEA. The CDR3 spans 14 residues. The DNA for the CDR3 is TGCAGCGTTGAAGATCTAGTCTTCCGGTCGGTGCAGTTCTTC. Its protein product is CSVEDLVFRSVQFF.

The rearrangement links TRBV6-1 to TRBJ2-1; D is uncertain. The V end lost 6 bases, the J end lost 8 bases, and 17 bases lay between the germline ends. The CDR3 runs to 14 residues. CDR1 is MNHNS and CDR2 is SASEGT in the germline V gene. This CDR3 is CASRVITSVDEQFF. The CDR3 nucleotides are TGTGCCAGCAGGGTGATAACATCAGTCGATGAGCAGTTCTTC.

The count of this clone is one. This chain links TRBV2 with TRBJ1-2; D is possibly TRBD1 (5 bases). CDR1 and CDR2 (germline): SNHLY, FYNNEI. Trimming shortened V by 9 bases and J by 0 bases, and 14 bases separated the two germline ends. The CDR3 extends over 14 amino acids. The CDR3 loop is CASRGGLTNYGYTF. CDR3 nucleotides: TGTGCCAGTAGGGGAGGGCTGACTAACTATGGCTACACCTTC.

The chain links TRBV11-2 to TRBJ2-1; 7 nucleotides match TRBD2. V shed 5 bases, J shed 0 bases, and the junction held 7 bases outside the gene matches. The CDR3 contains 16 residues. CDR1 is SGHAT, CDR2 FQNNGV, per germline. CDR3 in DNA: TGTGCCAGCAGCACGACTAGCTGGAGCTCCTACAATGAGCAGTTCTTC. Translation: CASSTTSWSSYNEQFF.

In its sample, this clone was seen once. CDR3 in amino acids: CASSRDRWQTQYF. The CDR3 nucleotides read TGTGCCAGTAGCCGGGACAGATGGCAGACCCAGTACTTC. This chain connects TRBV19 to TRBJ2-5, with TRBD1 identical over 7 bases. Per germline, CDR1 LNHDA and CDR2 SQIVND (reference sequence). The J segment lost 6 bases and the V segment lost 6 bases, leaving 7 bases of the junction unmatched. This CDR3 spans 13 amino acids.

The gene calls are TRBV2 and TRBJ2-2, with 7 bases fitting TRBD1. This CDR3 comprises 15 residues. J gave up 5 bases and V 3 bases, and 6 bases lay outside the gene matches. Germline-derived CDR1 and CDR2 are SNHLY and FYNNEI. Here the CDR3 DNA reads TGTGCCAGCAGTGAGGGACAGTTTCTAACCGGGGAGCTGTTTTTT. This gives the protein CASSEGQFLTGELFF.